This T cell receptor beta chain was observed in a study of radiotherapy plus CTLA-4 blockade in lung cancer. As for the study in general: Disease control was seen in around 31% of patients, objective responses in roughly 17%. Study-wide results and caveats: Researchers report tumor-derived TCR clones expanding in blood after radiotherapy plus ipilimumab. Increased serum interferon-beta after radiation also reportedly predicted response strongly.

Assay used: immunoSEQ multiplex PCR; TCRdb lists only in-frame clones, some missing. This sample has around 90,000 clones; around four fifths occur once, and the top ten carry roughly 14%. Comment on this clone: The target antigen is unknown.

This receptor was identified in a human donor with non-small cell lung cancer that progressed on radiotherapy plus ipilimumab. Source: peripheral blood, taken from a patient treated with radiotherapy plus ipilimumab.

DNA of the CDR3: TGTGCCAGCAGCTTAGATTTAACTAGCGGGAGTTATTTT. The encoded protein is CASSLDLTSGSYF. This chain joins TRBV7-2 and TRBJ2-3, with 11 nucleotides matching TRBD2. Germline V gene data show CDR1 as SGHTA and CDR2 as FQGNSA. This CDR3 is 13 amino acids long. The junction had 6 bases not matched to a gene; V was cut back by 1 base and J by 15 bases.